What follows is one T cell receptor (beta chain) and its context. What it binds is not known. These data come from a study of shared clonotypes between healthy human individuals. TCRdb keeps only in-frame clones here, not all; method: immunoSEQ multiplex PCR. Counted here are 640,000 or so clones, 72% occurring once; the ten biggest clones make up 1.8%. The study, taken as a whole, reports: Generation probabilities were higher for clonotypes shared across all four sorted-subset donors than for unshared ones.

Trimming at V came to 4 bases and at J to 5 bases, leaving 7 bases not matched to a gene. The CDR3 runs to 14 residues. Germline-derived CDR1 and CDR2 are SGHTA and FQGTGA. The receptor comes from a woman under 40 in good health. Sequences were obtained from memory CD4+ T cells sorted from blood. Documented subset: CD45RA-negative fraction. The rearrangement links TRBV7-3 to TRBJ1-1, with 7 nucleotides matching TRBD1. The CDR3 DNA sequence: TGTGCCAGCAGCTCCGGACAGGCGGAGACTGAAGCTTTCTTT. Its translation: CASSSGQAETEAFF.